This TCR beta chain was sequenced during a study of blood T cell repertoires in COVID-19. Overall study context: Sources were T cells, B-cell-depleted T cells, or PBMCs; the material itself was cDNA or gDNA.

The method was immunoSEQ multiplex PCR; TCRdb's version includes in-frame clones alone and lacks a portion of them. The profile shows nearly 65,000 clones, around four fifths of them singletons. Germline CDR1 is MDHEN and CDR2 is SYDVKM. V lost 7 bases, J lost 5 bases, and 20 bases lay in between. The length of the CDR3 is 15 residues. Source material: peripheral blood. The chain links TRBV28 to TRBJ1-2; D may be TRBD1 (5 bases). This receptor was obtained from a human donor in a cohort sampled during active COVID-19. In DNA form, the CDR3 reads TGTGCCAGCACGCGGCGGGGGGAAGGGCTTTATGGCTACACCTTC. Translated, it gives CASTRRGEGLYGYTF.